A single TCR beta chain is shown here with its context. The antigen is undetermined. With a much larger clone just one base away, this may be a read error. This sample was taken from a study of tumor-infiltrating lymphocytes in primary liver carcinoma. Whole-study context: Samples produced roughly 3.65 to 7.5 million productive TCRbeta reads, comparable across tissue types. Study results and limitations: Blood trailed tumors significantly in top-250-clone fraction (p = 0.039).

The germline CDR1 and CDR2 sequences are SQVTM and ANQGSEA. This CDR3 has 12 residues. Co-extraction of both nucleic acids (RNA and DNA) used 20-30 mg of unsorted bulk tissue. Treatment of the patients' primary liver carcinoma consisted of surgical resection. Starting from around 500 ng of total RNA, TCR beta cDNA was produced with a primer in the constant region. What produced the TCR beta libraries was three nested multiplex PCR rounds using slightly modified ARM-PCR. For approximately 11 cycles apiece, the opening two PCR rounds ran with TRBV1-TRBV30 forward primers and a C-beta reverse primer. TCRdb itself ran the multiplex PCR reads through MiXCR, one entry per CDR3 protein. The profile shows 75,000 to 80,000 distinct CDR3 sequences, roughly 72% of them singletons.

Sequenced sample: tumor-adjacent normal liver tissue. This TCR was sampled from a man aged 40-49 years with primary liver carcinoma and hepatitis B virus infection. This chain links TRBV29-1 with TRBJ2-1, with TRBD2 matching 10 bases. In nucleotides, the CDR3 is TGCAACGTCCCTAGCGGGAGTCTTGAGCAGTTCTTC. Its protein product is CNVPSGSLEQFF.